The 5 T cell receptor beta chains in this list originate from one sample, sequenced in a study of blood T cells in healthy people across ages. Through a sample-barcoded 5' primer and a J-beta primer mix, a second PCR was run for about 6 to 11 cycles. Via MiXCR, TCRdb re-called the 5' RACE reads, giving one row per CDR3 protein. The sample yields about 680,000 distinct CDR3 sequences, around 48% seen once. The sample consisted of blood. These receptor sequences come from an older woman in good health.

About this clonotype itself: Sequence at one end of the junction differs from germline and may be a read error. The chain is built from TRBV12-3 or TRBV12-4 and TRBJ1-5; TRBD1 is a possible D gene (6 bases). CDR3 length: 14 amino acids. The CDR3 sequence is CASIRGDSKQPQHF. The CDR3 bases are TGTGCCAGCATCAGGGGTGATAGCAAGCAGCCCCAGCATTTT.

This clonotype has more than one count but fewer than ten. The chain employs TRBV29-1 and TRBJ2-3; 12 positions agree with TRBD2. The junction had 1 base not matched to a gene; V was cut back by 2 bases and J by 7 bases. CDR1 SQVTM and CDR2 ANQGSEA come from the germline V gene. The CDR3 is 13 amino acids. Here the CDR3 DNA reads TGCAGCGTTGAACTAGCGGGAGGGTATACGCAGTATTTT. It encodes CSVELAGGYTQYF.

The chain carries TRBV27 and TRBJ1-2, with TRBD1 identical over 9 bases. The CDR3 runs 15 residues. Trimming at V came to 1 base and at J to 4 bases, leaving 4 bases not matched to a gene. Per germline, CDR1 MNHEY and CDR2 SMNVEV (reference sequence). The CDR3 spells CASSLYGQGSYGYTF. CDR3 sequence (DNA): TGTGCCAGCAGTTTATACGGACAGGGGAGCTATGGCTACACCTTC.

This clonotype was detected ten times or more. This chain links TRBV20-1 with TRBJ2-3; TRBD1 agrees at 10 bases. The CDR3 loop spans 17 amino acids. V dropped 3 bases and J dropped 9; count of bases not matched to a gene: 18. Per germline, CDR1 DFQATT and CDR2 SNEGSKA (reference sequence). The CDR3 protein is CSASGTGQGVPLRTQYF. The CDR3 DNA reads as TGCAGTGCTAGCGGGACCGGACAGGGGGTCCCATTAAGAACGCAGTATTTT.

The CDR3 is CASSQDKLAGTYEQYF. CDR3 nucleotides: TGTGCCAGCAGCCAAGACAAACTAGCGGGTACTTACGAGCAGTACTTC. The gene calls are TRBV4-2 and TRBJ2-7; TRBD2 matches 9 bases. The CDR3 sequence is 16 residues long. Germline-derived CDR1 and CDR2 are LGHNA and YNFKEQ. V shed 0 bases, J shed 4 bases, and the junction held 7 bases outside the gene matches.